These T cell receptor beta chains were read from a single sample in a study of blood T cell repertoires in COVID-19. The assay was immunoSEQ multiplex PCR, and TCRdb's table has in-frame clones only and misses some. Of roughly 180,000 clones in the sample, 60% to 85% were seen once. Sample: peripheral blood. Receptors were obtained from a woman aged 45-59 years with active or convalescent COVID-19. The CDR3 runs from the conserved cysteine through the conserved F or W. The D gene is left open where the match is weak. Size values are once, few and many counts, or a class for expanded clones, and some rows have none.

d_gene | j_gene | abundance | v_gene | CDR3aa | CDR3nt
TRBD2 | TRBJ2-3 | - | TRBV14 | CASSSRPPGGTDTQYF | TGTGCCAGCAGCTCGCGGCCGCCGGGGGGAACAGATACGCAGTATTTT
TRBD1 | TRBJ1-2 | - | TRBV28 | CASSSTSLTGIYGYTF | TGTGCCAGCAGTTCGACCTCTCTGACAGGGATCTATGGCTACACCTTC
TRBD2 | TRBJ2-1 | - | TRBV7-2 | CASSLELQRGGSEQFF | TGTGCCAGCAGCTTAGAGCTCCAGCGGGGAGGGAGTGAGCAGTTCTTC
- | TRBJ2-1 | - | TRBV5-4 | CASSLGIASLSYNEQFF | TGTGCCAGCAGCTTGGGGATAGCCAGCCTCTCCTACAATGAGCAGTTCTTC
- | TRBJ2-7 | once | TRBV6-5 | CASSTGQKGVYEQYF | TGTGCCAGCAGTACCGGACAGAAAGGTGTCTACGAGCAGTACTTC
TRBD1 | TRBJ1-6 | - | TRBV7-9 | CASSLWTGENSPLHF | TGTGCCAGCAGCTTGTGGACAGGGGAAAATTCACCCCTCCACTTT
- | TRBJ1-2 | - | TRBV19 | CASRTGREGGYTF | TGTGCCAGTAGAACAGGCAGGGAGGGAGGCTACACCTTC
- | TRBJ1-1 | - | TRBV3-1/TRBV3-2 | CASSQTGRDEAFF | TGTGCCAGCAGCCAAACAGGGCGAGATGAAGCTTTCTTT
- | TRBJ2-5 | once | TRBV5-1 | CASSSSRVEETQYF | TGCGCCAGCAGTTCCTCGCGGGTGGAGGAGACCCAGTACTTC
TRBD1 | TRBJ1-5 | once | TRBV6-5 | CASSSGQANNQPQHF | TGTGCCAGCAGTTCGGGACAGGCGAACAATCAGCCCCAGCATTTT
TRBD1 | TRBJ2-5 | - | TRBV7-9 | CASSSTGGQETQYF | TGTGCCAGCAGCTCAACAGGGGGCCAAGAGACCCAGTACTTC
TRBD1 | TRBJ1-2 | - | TRBV19 | CASTPGQGIYGYTF | TGTGCCAGTACCCCGGGACAGGGAATCTATGGCTACACCTTC
- | TRBJ2-3 | - | TRBV29-1 | CSVEGSVQGIRYF | TGCAGCGTTGAAGGTTCGGTTCAGGGTATCAGGTATTTT
- | TRBJ2-1 | - | TRBV7-2 | CASSSDGLYNEQFF | TGTGCCAGCAGCTCGGACGGACTCTACAATGAGCAGTTCTTC
- | TRBJ1-2 | few | TRBV6-1 | CASSEARANYGYTF | TGTGCCAGCAGTGAAGCGCGGGCCAACTATGGCTACACCTTC
- | TRBJ2-5 | - | TRBV5-1 | CASSPFQETQYF | TGCGCCAGCAGCCCCTTCCAAGAGACCCAGTACTTC
- | TRBJ1-1 | - | TRBV11-2 | CASSLTGAGTEAFF | TGTGCCAGCAGCCTCACGGGCGCGGGCACTGAAGCTTTCTTT
- | TRBJ1-3 | few | TRBV2 | CASSELQSFSGNTIYF | TGTGCCAGCAGCGAGTTACAGAGCTTCTCTGGAAACACCATATATTTT
- | TRBJ1-2 | - | TRBV19 | CASSPQGVDYGYTF | TGTGCCAGTAGTCCACAGGGTGTGGACTATGGCTACACCTTC
- | TRBJ1-3 | - | TRBV30 | CAWVARTGNTIYF | TGTGCCTGGGTTGCTAGAACGGGAAACACCATATATTTT
TRBD1 | TRBJ1-5 | - | TRBV2 | CASSATGGEQPQHF | TGTGCCAGCAGCGCGACAGGGGGCGAGCAGCCCCAGCATTTT
TRBD2 | TRBJ2-1 | - | TRBV20-1 | CSASKPSGGNEQFF | TGCAGTGCTAGTAAGCCTAGCGGGGGGAATGAGCAGTTCTTC
TRBD2 | TRBJ2-4 | once | TRBV7-2 | CASSLNLRSGVVGIQYF | TGTGCCAGCAGCTTAAATTTACGTAGCGGGGTGGTCGGCATTCAGTACTTC
- | TRBJ1-6 | few | TRBV29-1 | CSVAFSDNSPLHF | TGCAGCGTTGCATTTAGTGATAATTCACCCCTCCACTTT
TRBD2 | TRBJ2-1 | - | TRBV5-1 | CASSSRTSGGPRDEQFF | TGCGCCAGCAGCTCGAGGACTAGCGGGGGCCCCAGGGATGAGCAGTTCTTC
- | TRBJ2-1 | - | TRBV5-6 | CASSLLFSRHLYNEQFF | TGTGCCAGCAGCTTGTTGTTCAGTCGACACCTGTACAATGAGCAGTTCTTC
- | TRBJ1-4 | - | TRBV15 | CATSRDRQGTNEKLFF | TGTGCCACCAGCAGAGATAGGCAGGGCACTAATGAAAAACTGTTTTTT
- | TRBJ1-2 | - | TRBV27 | CASRGEEGGGYTF | TGTGCCAGCAGGGGGGAGGAGGGAGGTGGCTACACCTTC
- | TRBJ1-2 | once | TRBV6-2/TRBV6-3 | CASSPPGLGPYGYTF | TGTGCCAGCAGCCCCCCGGGACTCGGACCTTATGGCTACACCTTC
- | TRBJ1-1 | - | TRBV7-2 | CASILQNLNTEAFF | TGTGCCAGCATCTTACAGAACCTGAACACTGAAGCTTTCTTT
- | TRBJ1-4 | - | TRBV10-3 | CAISAGLNEKLFF | TGTGCCATCAGCGCAGGTTTGAATGAAAAACTGTTTTTT
TRBD1 | TRBJ1-4 | - | TRBV6-2/TRBV6-3 | CASTPNLQGAGREKLFF | TGTGCCAGCACCCCAAACCTCCAGGGGGCCGGTCGTGAAAAACTGTTTTTT
- | TRBJ1-2 | - | TRBV30 | CAWFQGINNYGYTF | TGTGCCTGGTTCCAGGGTATCAACAACTATGGCTACACCTTC
TRBD1 | TRBJ1-2 | - | TRBV9 | CASSVGSGQGVLYGYTF | TGTGCCAGCAGCGTAGGGTCGGGACAGGGGGTGCTCTATGGCTACACCTTC
TRBD2 | TRBJ2-1 | - | TRBV19 | CASSLLAGGSDEQFF | TGTGCCAGTAGTTTACTAGCGGGAGGTTCGGATGAGCAGTTCTTC